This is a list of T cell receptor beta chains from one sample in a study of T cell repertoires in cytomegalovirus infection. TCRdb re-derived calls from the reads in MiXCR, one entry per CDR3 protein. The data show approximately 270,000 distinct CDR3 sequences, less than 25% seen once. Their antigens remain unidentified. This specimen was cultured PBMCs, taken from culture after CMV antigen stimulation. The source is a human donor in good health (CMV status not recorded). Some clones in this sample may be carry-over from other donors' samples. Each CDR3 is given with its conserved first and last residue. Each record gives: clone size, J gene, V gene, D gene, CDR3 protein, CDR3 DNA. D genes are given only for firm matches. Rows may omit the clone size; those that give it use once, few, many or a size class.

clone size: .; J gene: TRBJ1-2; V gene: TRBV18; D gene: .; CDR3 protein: CASSPPWEVGLYGYTF; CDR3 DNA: TGTGCCAGCTCACCACCGTGGGAAGTGGGGCTCTATGGCTACACCTTC
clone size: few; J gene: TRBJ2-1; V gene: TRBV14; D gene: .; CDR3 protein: CASSQDTASVRF; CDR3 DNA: TGTGCCAGCAGCCAAGATACTGCCAGTGTCCGCTTC
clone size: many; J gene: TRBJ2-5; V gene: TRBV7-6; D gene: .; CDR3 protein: CASRGGGVDQETQYF; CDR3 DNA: TGTGCCAGCAGAGGAGGGGGGGTAGACCAAGAGACCCAGTACTTC
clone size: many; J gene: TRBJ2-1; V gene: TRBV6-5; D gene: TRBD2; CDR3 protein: CASSYSPYSGTSNEQFF; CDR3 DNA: TGTGCCAGCAGTTACTCCCCCTATTCCGGGACTAGTAATGAGCAGTTCTTC
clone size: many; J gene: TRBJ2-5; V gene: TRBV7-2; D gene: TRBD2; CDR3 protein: CASSLGLAGGYQETQYF; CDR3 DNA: TGTGCCAGCAGCTTAGGACTAGCGGGAGGGTACCAAGAGACCCAGTACTTC
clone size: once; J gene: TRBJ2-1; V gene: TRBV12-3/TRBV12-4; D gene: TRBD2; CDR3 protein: CASRLPLSGMEFF; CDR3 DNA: TGTGCCAGCAGATTACCCCTAAGCGGGATGGAGTTCTTC
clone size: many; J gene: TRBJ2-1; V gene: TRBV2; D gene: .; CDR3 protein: CASSAGRGAYNEQFF; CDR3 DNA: TGTGCCAGCAGTGCGGGACGGGGAGCCTACAATGAGCAGTTCTTC
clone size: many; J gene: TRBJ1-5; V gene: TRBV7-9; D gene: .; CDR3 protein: CASSLASEDQPQHF; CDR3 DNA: TGTGCCAGCAGCTTAGCGTCGGAGGATCAGCCCCAGCATTTT
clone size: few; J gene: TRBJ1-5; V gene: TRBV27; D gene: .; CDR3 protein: CASSREGGSNQPQHF; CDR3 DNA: TGTGCCAGCAGCCGCGAGGGGGGAAGCAATCAGCCCCAGCATTTT
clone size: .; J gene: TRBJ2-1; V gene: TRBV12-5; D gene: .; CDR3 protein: CASGAETRPYNNEQFF; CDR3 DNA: TGTGCTAGTGGGGCCGAAACGCGTCCTTATAACAATGAGCAGTTCTTC
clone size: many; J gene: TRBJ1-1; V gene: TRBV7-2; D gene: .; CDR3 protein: CASSLQGPEAFF; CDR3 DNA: TGTGCCAGCAGCTTACAGGGACCTGAAGCTTTCTTT
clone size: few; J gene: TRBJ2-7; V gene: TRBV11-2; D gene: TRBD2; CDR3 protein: CASSSRLGLAGASYEQYF; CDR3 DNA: TGTGCCAGCAGCTCGCGATTGGGACTAGCGGGAGCGTCCTACGAGCAGTACTTC
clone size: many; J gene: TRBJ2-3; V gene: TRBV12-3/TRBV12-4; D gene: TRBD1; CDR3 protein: CASTKSGQGGADTQYF; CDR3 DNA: TGTGCCAGCACTAAGTCCGGACAGGGAGGAGCAGATACGCAGTATTTT
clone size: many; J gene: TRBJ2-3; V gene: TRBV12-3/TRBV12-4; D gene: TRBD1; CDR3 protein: CASSLQGVDTQYF; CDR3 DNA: TGTGCCAGCAGTTTACAGGGGGTAGATACGCAGTATTTT
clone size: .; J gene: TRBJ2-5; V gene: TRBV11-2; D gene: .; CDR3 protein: CASSFQRIYQETQYF; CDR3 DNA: TGTGCCAGCAGCTTCCAGCGCATCTACCAAGAGACCCAGTACTTC
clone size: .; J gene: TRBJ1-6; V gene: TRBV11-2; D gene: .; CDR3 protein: CASSQTAVGNSPLHF; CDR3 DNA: TGTGCCAGCAGCCAGACTGCAGTAGGGAATTCACCCCTCCACTTT
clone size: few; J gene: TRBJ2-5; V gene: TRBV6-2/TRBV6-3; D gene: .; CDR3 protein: CASSYQGRETQYF; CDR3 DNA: TGTGCCAGCAGTTATCAGGGGCGGGAGACCCAGTACTTC
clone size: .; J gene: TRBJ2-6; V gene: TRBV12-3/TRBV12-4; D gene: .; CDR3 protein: CASSTRSSGANVLTF; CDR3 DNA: TGTGCCAGCAGTACACGGAGCTCTGGGGCCAACGTCCTGACTTTC
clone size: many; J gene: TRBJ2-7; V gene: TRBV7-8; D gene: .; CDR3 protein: CASSLPGYEQYF; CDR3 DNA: TGTGCCAGCAGCTTACCGGGCTACGAGCAGTACTTC
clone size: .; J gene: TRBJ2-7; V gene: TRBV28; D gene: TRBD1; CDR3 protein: CASSRPGQGTREQYF; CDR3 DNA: TGTGCCAGCAGCCGGCCGGGACAGGGAACGAGGGAGCAGTACTTC
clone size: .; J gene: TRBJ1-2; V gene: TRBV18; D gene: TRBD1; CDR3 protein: CASSPGTGAVWNYGYTF; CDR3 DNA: TGTGCCAGCTCCCCCGGGACAGGGGCGGTGTGGAACTATGGCTACACCTTC
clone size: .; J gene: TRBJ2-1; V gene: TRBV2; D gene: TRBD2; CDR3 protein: CASSPGTRGLGDEQFF; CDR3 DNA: TGTGCCAGCAGTCCCGGGACTAGAGGGTTGGGGGATGAGCAGTTCTTC
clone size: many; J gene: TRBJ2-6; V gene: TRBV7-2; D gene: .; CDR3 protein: CATRPPGANVLTF; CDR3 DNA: TGTGCCACTAGACCTCCAGGGGCCAACGTCCTGACTTTC
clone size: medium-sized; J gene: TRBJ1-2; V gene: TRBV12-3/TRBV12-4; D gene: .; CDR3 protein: CASSLFGGRLGGYTF; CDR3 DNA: TGTGCCAGCAGTTTATTCGGGGGCCGCTTAGGGGGCTACACCTTC
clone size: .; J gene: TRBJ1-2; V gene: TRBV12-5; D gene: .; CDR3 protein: CASGADFHGYTF; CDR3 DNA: TGTGCTAGTGGTGCAGATTTTCATGGCTACACCTTC
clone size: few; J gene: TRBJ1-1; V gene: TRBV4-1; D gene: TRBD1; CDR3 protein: CASARGTGPRTEAFF; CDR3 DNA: TGCGCCAGCGCGCGAGGGACAGGTCCCAGAACTGAAGCTTTCTTT
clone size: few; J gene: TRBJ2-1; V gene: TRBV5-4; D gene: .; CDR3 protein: CASSLGLSDYNEQFF; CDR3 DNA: TGTGCCAGCAGCTTGGGTCTCTCCGATTACAATGAGCAGTTCTTC
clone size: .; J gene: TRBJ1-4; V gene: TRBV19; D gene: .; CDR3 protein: CATSPRRGVIGEKLFF; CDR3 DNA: TGTGCCACGAGTCCCCGCCGAGGGGTAATCGGAGAAAAACTGTTTTTT
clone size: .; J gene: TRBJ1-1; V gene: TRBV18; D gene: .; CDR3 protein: CASSPRTSSMGEAFF; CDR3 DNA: TGTGCCAGCTCACCACGGACCTCAAGTATGGGTGAAGCTTTCTTT
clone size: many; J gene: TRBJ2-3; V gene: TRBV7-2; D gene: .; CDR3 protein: CASSLVVAHTDTQYF; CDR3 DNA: TGTGCCAGCAGCTTAGTGGTAGCGCACACAGATACGCAGTATTTT
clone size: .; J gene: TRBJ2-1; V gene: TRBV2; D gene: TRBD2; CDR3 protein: CASSEGTSVNEQFF; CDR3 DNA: TGTGCCAGCAGTGAAGGGACTAGTGTCAATGAGCAGTTCTTC